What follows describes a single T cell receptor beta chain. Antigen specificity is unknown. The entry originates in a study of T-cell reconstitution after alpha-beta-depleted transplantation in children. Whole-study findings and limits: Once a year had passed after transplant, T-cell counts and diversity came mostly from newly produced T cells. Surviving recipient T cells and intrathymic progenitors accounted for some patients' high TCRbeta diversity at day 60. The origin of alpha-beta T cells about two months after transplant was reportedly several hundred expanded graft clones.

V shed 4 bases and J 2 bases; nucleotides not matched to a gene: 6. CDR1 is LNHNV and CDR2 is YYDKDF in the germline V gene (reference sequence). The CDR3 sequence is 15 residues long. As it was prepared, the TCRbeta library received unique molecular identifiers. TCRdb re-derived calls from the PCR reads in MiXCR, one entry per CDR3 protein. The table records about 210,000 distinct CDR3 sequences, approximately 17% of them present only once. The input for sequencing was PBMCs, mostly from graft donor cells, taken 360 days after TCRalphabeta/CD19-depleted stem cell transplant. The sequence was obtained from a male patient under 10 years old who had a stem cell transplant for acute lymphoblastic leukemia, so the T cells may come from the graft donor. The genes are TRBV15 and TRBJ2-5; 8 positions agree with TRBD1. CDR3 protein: CATSIHRGTQETQYF. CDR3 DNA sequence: TGTGCCACCAGCATCCACAGGGGGACGCAAGAGACCCAGTACTTC.